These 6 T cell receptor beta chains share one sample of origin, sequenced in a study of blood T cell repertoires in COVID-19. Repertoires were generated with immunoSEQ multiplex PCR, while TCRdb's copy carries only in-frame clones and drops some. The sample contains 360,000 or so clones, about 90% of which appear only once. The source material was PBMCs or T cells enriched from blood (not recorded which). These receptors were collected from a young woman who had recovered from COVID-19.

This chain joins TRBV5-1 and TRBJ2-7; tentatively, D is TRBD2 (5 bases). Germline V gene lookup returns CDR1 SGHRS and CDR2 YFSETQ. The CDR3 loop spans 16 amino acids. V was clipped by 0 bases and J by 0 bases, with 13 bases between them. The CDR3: CASSLGGGPSSYEQYF. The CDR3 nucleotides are TGCGCCAGCAGCTTGGGTGGCGGGCCCAGCTCCTACGAGCAGTACTTC.

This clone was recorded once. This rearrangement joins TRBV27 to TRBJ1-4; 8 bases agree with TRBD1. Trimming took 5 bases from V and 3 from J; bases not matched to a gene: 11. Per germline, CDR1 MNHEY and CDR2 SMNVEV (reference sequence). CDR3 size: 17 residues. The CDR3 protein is CASSPPRQGAANEKLFF. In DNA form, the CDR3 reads TGTGCCAGCAGTCCCCCTCGGCAGGGGGCAGCTAATGAAAAACTGTTTTTT.

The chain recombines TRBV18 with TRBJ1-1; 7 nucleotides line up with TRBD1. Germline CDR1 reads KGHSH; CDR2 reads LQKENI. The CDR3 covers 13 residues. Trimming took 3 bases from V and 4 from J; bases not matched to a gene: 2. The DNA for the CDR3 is TGTGCCAGCTCACCGACAGGGCCCACTGAAGCTTTCTTT. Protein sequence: CASSPTGPTEAFF.

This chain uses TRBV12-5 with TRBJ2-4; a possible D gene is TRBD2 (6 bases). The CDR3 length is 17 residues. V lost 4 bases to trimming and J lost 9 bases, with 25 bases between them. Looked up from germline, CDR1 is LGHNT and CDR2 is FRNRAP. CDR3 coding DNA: TGTGCTAGTGGTTGGGCCACTCTAGCGCCCCGTCGTCGCATTCAGTACTTC. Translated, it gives CASGWATLAPRRRIQYF.

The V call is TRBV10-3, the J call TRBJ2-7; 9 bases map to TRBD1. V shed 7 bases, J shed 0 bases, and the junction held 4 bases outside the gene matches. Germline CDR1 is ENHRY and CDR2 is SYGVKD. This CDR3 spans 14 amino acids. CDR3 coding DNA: TGTGCCATCACTGGACAGGGGAACTCCTACGAGCAGTACTTC. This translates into CAITGQGNSYEQYF.

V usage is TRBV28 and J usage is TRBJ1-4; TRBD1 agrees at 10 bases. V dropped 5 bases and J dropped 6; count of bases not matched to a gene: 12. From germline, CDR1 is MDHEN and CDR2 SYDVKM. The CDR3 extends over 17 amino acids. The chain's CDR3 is CASSPHRTGGAHEKLFF. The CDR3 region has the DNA TGTGCCAGCAGTCCCCACCGGACAGGGGGAGCGCATGAAAAACTGTTTTTT.